This TCR beta chain was documented in a study of early T cells in non-severe SARS-CoV-2 infection. There are 15 residues in the CDR3. The V gene's germline CDR1 is MNHNS and CDR2 SASEGT. V was clipped by 4 bases and J by 4 bases; unmatched bases: 6. Points on this clonotype: What it binds is not known.

TCRdb re-derived calls from the 5' RACE reads in MiXCR, one entry per CDR3 protein. The sample has about 80,000 distinct CDR3 sequences, over 9% seen once. Study-wide results and caveats: VDJdb matching favored anti-spike CD8 responses, missing private and CD4 specificities.

Sequences were obtained from whole blood. This TCR came from an adult who was a healthcare worker with PCR-confirmed SARS-CoV-2 infection or an uninfected control (not recorded which). The rearrangement uses TRBV6-1 and TRBJ1-5, with 8 nucleotides matching TRBD1. This CDR3 reads CASSGDRLGNQPQHF. Written as DNA, the CDR3 is TGTGCCAGCAGTGGGGACAGGCTGGGGAATCAGCCCCAGCATTTT.